The TCR beta chain under discussion was sequenced for a study of cytomegalovirus exposure and HLA in healthy donors. This clone was counted only a few times. Amplification used 60 Vbeta primers and 13 Jbeta primers. Sequenced by immunoSEQ multiplex PCR; TCRdb stores in-frame clones only, minus some. The table lists under 95,000 clones, 55% to 75% of them singletons. V was trimmed by 0 bases and J by 5 bases, leaving 8 bases between them. CDR1 LGHNA and CDR2 YNFKEQ come from the germline V gene. The CDR3 has 13 amino acids. Sequenced input: PBMCs. This rearrangement joins TRBV4-2 to TRBJ2-7, with a weak D call TRBD2 (6 bases). This receptor was taken from a woman aged 40-49 years in good health and CMV-seropositive. The CDR3 sequence is CASSQDRRDEQYF. CDR3 DNA: TGTGCCAGCAGCCAAGATCGGAGGGACGAGCAGTACTTC.